This T cell receptor (beta chain) is from a study of blood T cell repertoires in COVID-19. On the study more broadly: COVID-19 samples, acute and convalescent, were from the United States, Italy and Spain. T cells, B-cell-depleted T cells, or PBMCs supplied cDNA or gDNA.

Source study methods: Counts of nucleated cells, estimated from reference gene primer amplification, were obtained. Libraries were prepared by immunoSEQ multiplex PCR; TCRdb keeps only in-frame clonotypes and omits some of them. D and trimming come from the DNA, and the V and J calls and clone size come from that table. The data contain 300,000 or so clones, just under 90% of them seen just once; the ten biggest clones take up over 3.5%. Notes on this clone: This same CDR3 is encoded by further DNA sequences in the sample.

The V gene end was trimmed by 6 bases and the J gene end by 4 bases; junction bases not matched to a gene: 8. The CDR3 loop spans 15 amino acids. CDR1 MGHRA and CDR2 YSYEKL come from the germline V gene. The V gene is TRBV4-1, the J gene TRBJ2-5; 10 bases line up with TRBD2. Sequencing used peripheral blood. The clonotype comes from a woman aged 40 to 55 with acute or convalescent COVID-19. For the CDR3, the DNA is TGCGCCAGCAGTCCGAGCGGGGGGGCAGGAGAGACCCAGTACTTC. Protein: CASSPSGGAGETQYF.